This T cell receptor (beta chain) was identified in a study of T cell responses to AZD1222 COVID-19 vaccine. Remarks on this clone: Its specificity is unknown.

Findings and limits, study-wide: Of spike-specific TCRs, nearly half reportedly target regions left unmutated in variants. Baseline serology detected seropositivity in only 5 or 6 AZD1222 recipients. Dominant at 160-218 and 743-854, vaccine-associated CD4 TCRs also spanned spike.

Using immunoSEQ multiplex PCR, the repertoire was profiled, and TCRdb retains in-frame clones only, with some absent. Of more than 120,000 clones listed, roughly 91% were seen once; the top ten hold roughly 5%. Germline V gives CDR1 GTSNPN, CDR2 SVGIG (reference sequence). The CDR3 contains 14 residues. Trimming pared 4 bases from V and 2 bases from J, leaving 13 bases between. The receptor comes from an adult in good health. This rearrangement joins TRBV30 to TRBJ2-3; D is perhaps TRBD1 or TRBD2 (5 bases each). The specimen comprised peripheral blood, sampled on day 0 of AZD1222 vaccination. CDR3 amino acids: CAWKGAGTTDTQYF. The CDR3 region has the DNA TGTGCCTGGAAAGGGGCCGGGACCACAGATACGCAGTATTTT. Full variable domain (remainder filled in from reference TRBV30 and TRBJ2-3): SQTIHQWPATLVQPVGSPLSLECTVEGTSNPNLYWYRQAAGRGLQLLFYSVGIGQISSEVPQNLSASRPQDRQFILSSKKLLLSDSGFYLCAWKGAGTTDTQYFGPGTRLTVL.